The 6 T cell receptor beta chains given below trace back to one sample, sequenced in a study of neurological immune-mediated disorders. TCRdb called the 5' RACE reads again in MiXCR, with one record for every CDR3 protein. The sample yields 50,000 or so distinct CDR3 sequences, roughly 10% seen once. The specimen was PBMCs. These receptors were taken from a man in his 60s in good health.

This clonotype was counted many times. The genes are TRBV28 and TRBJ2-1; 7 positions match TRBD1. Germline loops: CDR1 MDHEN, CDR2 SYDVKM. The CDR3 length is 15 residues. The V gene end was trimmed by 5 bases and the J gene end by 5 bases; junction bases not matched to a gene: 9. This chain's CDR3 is CASSLGTEVHNEQFF. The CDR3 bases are TGTGCCAGCAGTCTGGGGACAGAAGTGCACAATGAGCAGTTCTTC. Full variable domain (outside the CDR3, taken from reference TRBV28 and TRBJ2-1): DVKVTQSSRYLVKRTGEKVFLECVQDMDHENMFWYRQDPGLGLRLIYFSYDVKMKEKGDIPEGYSVSREKKERFSLILESASTNQTSMYLCASSLGTEVHNEQFFGPGTRLTVL.

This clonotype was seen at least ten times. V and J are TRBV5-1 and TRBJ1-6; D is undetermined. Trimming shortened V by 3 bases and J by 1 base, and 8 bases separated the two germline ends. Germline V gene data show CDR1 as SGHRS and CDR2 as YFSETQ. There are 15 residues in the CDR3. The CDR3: CASSSSRSYNSPLHF. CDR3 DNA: TGCGCCAGCAGCTCCTCACGATCCTATAATTCACCCCTCCACTTT.

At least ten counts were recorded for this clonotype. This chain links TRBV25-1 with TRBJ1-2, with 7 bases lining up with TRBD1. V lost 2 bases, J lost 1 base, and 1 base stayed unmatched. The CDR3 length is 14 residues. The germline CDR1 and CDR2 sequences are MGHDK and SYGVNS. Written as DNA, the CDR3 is TGTGCCAGCAGTGAAACAGGGGTTAACTATGGCTACACCTTC. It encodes CASSETGVNYGYTF.

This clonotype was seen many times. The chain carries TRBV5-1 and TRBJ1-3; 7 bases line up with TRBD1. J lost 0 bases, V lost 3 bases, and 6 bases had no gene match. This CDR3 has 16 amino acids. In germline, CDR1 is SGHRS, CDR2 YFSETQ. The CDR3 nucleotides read TGCGCCAGCAGCTATGGACAGGCGAGCTCTGGAAACACCATATATTTT. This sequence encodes CASSYGQASSGNTIYF.

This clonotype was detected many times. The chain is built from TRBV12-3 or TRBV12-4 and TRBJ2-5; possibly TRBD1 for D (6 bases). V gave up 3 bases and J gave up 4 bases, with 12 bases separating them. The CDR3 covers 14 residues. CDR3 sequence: CASSFSTGRETQYF. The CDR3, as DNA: TGTGCCAGCAGTTTTTCCACAGGGAGAGAGACCCAGTACTTC.

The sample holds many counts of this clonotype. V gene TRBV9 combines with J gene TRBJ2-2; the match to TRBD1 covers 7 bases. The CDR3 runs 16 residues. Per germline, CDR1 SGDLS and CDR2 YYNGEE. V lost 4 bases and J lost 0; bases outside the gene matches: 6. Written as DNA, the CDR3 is TGTGCCAGCAGCAGACGACAGGGCGCGAACACCGGGGAGCTGTTTTTT. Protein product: CASSRRQGANTGELFF.